This entry lists 25 T cell receptor beta chains sequenced from one sample in a study of T cell responses to AZD1222 COVID-19 vaccine. Generated by immunoSEQ multiplex PCR, the TCRdb table keeps only in-frame clones and is missing some. The data contain more than 60,000 clones, around 80% of them singletons. This specimen consisted of peripheral blood, obtained on day 0 of AZD1222 vaccination. The receptors were sampled from an adult in good health.

The gene calls are TRBV6-2 or TRBV6-3 and TRBJ1-1, with TRBD1 matching 8 bases. Germline assignment: CDR1 MNHEY and CDR2 SVGEGT. The CDR3 covers 15 residues. Unmatched junction bases numbered 9, after V lost 0 bases and J lost 9 bases. CDR3 sequence: CASSYSSPTGDKAFF. CDR3 in DNA: TGTGCCAGCAGTTACTCTTCCCCGACAGGGGATAAAGCTTTCTTT.

The CDR3 here is CASSTEGTGPGVGYTF. DNA of the CDR3: TGTGCCAGCAGCACTGAGGGGACAGGCCCTGGGGTGGGCTACACCTTC. This chain links TRBV28 with TRBJ1-2; 8 positions agree with TRBD1. Germline loops: CDR1 MDHEN, CDR2 SYDVKM. Trimming removed 6 bases from V and 8 bases from J; junction bases left unmatched: 17. CDR3 length equals 16 residues.

This clone has more than one count but fewer than ten. V is TRBV4-1 and J is TRBJ2-1; TRBD2 matches 8 bases. The germline gives CDR1 MGHRA, CDR2 YSYEKL. J lost 10 bases, V lost 0 bases, and 8 bases had no gene match. The CDR3 has 15 amino acids. The CDR3 DNA follows: TGCGCCAGCAGCCAAGAACCCAGCGGGAGAGGCGAGCAGTTCTTC. Translating gives CASSQEPSGRGEQFF.

The CDR3 DNA follows: TGTGCCAGCGCTATGAACACTGAAGCTTTCTTT. It yields the protein CASAMNTEAFF. This chain connects TRBV7-9 to TRBJ1-1; D remains unclear. Trimming cost V 8 bases and J 0 bases, with 4 bases left between them. The CDR3 loop spans 11 amino acids. CDR1 and CDR2 (germline): SEHNR, FQNEAQ (reference sequence). The full variable domain, in which reference TRBV7-9 and TRBJ1-1 provide the parts outside the CDR3, is DTGVSQNPRHKITKRGQNVTFRCDPISEHNRLYWYRQTLGQGPEFLTYFQNEAQLEKSRLLSDRFSAERPKGSFSTLEIQRTEQGDSAMYLCASAMNTEAFFGQGTRLTVV.

The CDR3 DNA reads TGCGCCAGCAGCTTGGGGCCGGGCACCCAAGGCTACGAGCAGTACGTC. Translation gives CASSLGPGTQGYEQYV. The chain uses TRBV5-1 and TRBJ2-7; D not certain. The CDR3 consists of 16 residues. Trimming removed 0 bases at V and 3 bases at J, with 16 bases between. Germline V CDR1 and CDR2: SGHRS, YFSETQ.

This clone was found a few times. The chain has TRBV7-2 and TRBJ2-7; perhaps D is TRBD1 or TRBD2 (5 bases each). The V and J ends lost 2 bases and 6 bases respectively, with 20 bases between them. The CDR3 spans 16 residues. The germline V gene has CDR1 SGHTA and CDR2 FQGNSA. CDR3 in amino acids: CASSLSLGRDRSEQYF. CDR3 coding DNA: TGTGCCAGCAGCTTATCTTTAGGCCGGGACCGTTCCGAGCAGTACTTC.

The chain is built from TRBV10-3 and TRBJ2-7; 14 positions agree with TRBD2. The CDR3 runs to 13 residues. The germline gives CDR1 ENHRY, CDR2 SYGVKD. The V and J ends lost 10 bases and 7 bases, in that order; junction bases with no gene match: 6. The CDR3 is CATGTSGRGEQYV. DNA for the CDR3: TGTGCCACGGGGACTAGCGGGAGAGGAGAGCAGTACGTC.

The chain has TRBV19 and TRBJ1-4, with D perhaps matching TRBD1 (5 bases). CDR3 length: 15 residues. Per germline, CDR1 LNHDA and CDR2 SQIVND (reference sequence). Trimming took 3 bases from V and 6 from J, leaving 14 bases between them. CDR3 sequence (DNA): TGTGCCAGTAGTATGGGGACGGCTACGGATGAAAAACTGTTTTTT. Protein: CASSMGTATDEKLFF.

CDR3 sequence: CASSLALRQGLHSGNTIYF. The CDR3 coding sequence is TGTGCCAGCAGCTTAGCGTTACGACAGGGACTCCACTCTGGAAACACCATATATTTT. The chain links TRBV7-8 to TRBJ1-3; TRBD1 matches at 7 bases. This CDR3 spans 19 amino acids. CDR1 is SGHVS, CDR2 FQNEAQ, per germline. Trimming at V came to 0 bases and at J to 0 bases, leaving 11 bases not matched to a gene.

The genes are TRBV2 and TRBJ1-2, with D unresolved. Trimming pared 4 bases from V and 1 base from J, leaving 7 bases between. The CDR3 has 13 amino acids. CDR1 is SNHLY, CDR2 FYNNEI, per germline. The CDR3, as DNA: TGTGCCAGCAGTGCCATGTTTAACTATGGCTACACCTTC. Protein product: CASSAMFNYGYTF.

V and J are TRBV28 and TRBJ1-2; possibly TRBD1 for D (5 bases). Per germline, CDR1 MDHEN and CDR2 SYDVKM. The CDR3 has 14 residues. V lost 7 bases and J lost 4, with 16 bases in between. CDR3 amino acids: CASNNADSAYGYTF. The CDR3, as DNA: TGTGCCAGCAATAACGCCGACAGCGCCTATGGCTACACCTTC.

The chain has TRBV5-6 and TRBJ2-2, with D perhaps matching TRBD1 (6 bases). V was clipped by 2 bases and J by 7 bases, with 15 bases between them. The CDR3 runs to 15 residues. Germline V gene data show CDR1 as SGHDT and CDR2 as YYEEEE. CDR3 bases: TGTGCCAGCAGCTTTATGGGGGCCAAGGTCGGGGAGCTGTTTTTT. Translated, it gives CASSFMGAKVGELFF.

The chain carries TRBV18 and TRBJ1-1, with D unresolved. V lost 3 bases and J lost 4, with 9 bases in between. Germline CDR1 is KGHSH and CDR2 is LQKENI. There are 13 residues in the CDR3. The CDR3 sequence is CASSPGEGTEAFF. Here the CDR3 DNA reads TGTGCCAGCTCACCGGGTGAGGGCACTGAAGCTTTCTTT.

The chain combines TRBV25-1 with TRBJ1-3; D gene uncertain. The germline gives CDR1 MGHDK, CDR2 SYGVNS. There are 16 residues in the CDR3. V lost 3 bases and J 2 bases, leaving 14 bases between the germline ends. CDR3 bases: TGTGCCAGCAGTGAGTTCTCGGGGAGGCCTGGAAACACCATATATTTT. It encodes CASSEFSGRPGNTIYF.

V gene TRBV5-4 combines with J gene TRBJ2-5; no clear D gene. From germline, CDR1 is SGHNT and CDR2 YYREEE (reference sequence). The V end was cut by 1 base, the J end by 5 bases, with 9 bases between. The CDR3 has 13 amino acids. The CDR3 coding sequence is TGTGCCAGCAGCTTGCTTCCCCACGAGACCCAGTACTTC. It codes for CASSLLPHETQYF.

This clone appeared once. The CDR3 protein is CASSSASGIHSGANVLTF. In DNA form, the CDR3 reads TGTGCCAGCAGCTCGGCTAGCGGGATTCACTCTGGGGCCAACGTCCTGACTTTC. This rearrangement joins TRBV5-6 to TRBJ2-6, with 9 bases aligning to TRBD2. The germline CDR1 and CDR2 sequences are SGHDT and YYEEEE. With 3 bases clipped from V and 0 bases from J, the junction kept 7 bases outside the gene matches. This CDR3 is 18 amino acids long.

A single count supports this clone. One end of the junction varies from germline; a read error may be responsible. The rearrangement links TRBV7-9 to TRBJ2-1, with no clear D. Germline V gene lookup returns CDR1 SEHNR and CDR2 FQNEAQ (reference sequence). The CDR3 has 12 residues. The CDR3 DNA sequence: TGTGCCAGCAGCATAGCTCGGTATGAGCAGTTCTTC. Residues: CASSIARYEQFF.

The chain couples TRBV7-2 to TRBJ2-5, with 7 bases fitting TRBD2. The CDR3 loop spans 13 amino acids. Per germline, CDR1 SGHTA and CDR2 FQGNSA. The J segment lost 5 bases and the V segment lost 3 bases, leaving 3 bases of the junction unmatched. DNA for the CDR3: TGTGCCAGCAGCTTGGGGGGAGGGGAGACCCAGTACTTC. As protein: CASSLGGGETQYF.

The V gene is TRBV11-2, the J gene TRBJ2-1, with D possibly being TRBD2 (5 bases). The CDR3 spans 17 residues. In germline, CDR1 is SGHAT, CDR2 FQNNGV. The germline V and J ends were trimmed by 6 bases and 1 base, with 19 bases remaining between them. DNA for the CDR3: TGTGCCAGCAGTCCCCAGAGTCCGGGATGGTCCTACAATGAGCAGTTCTTC. It yields the protein CASSPQSPGWSYNEQFF.

This clone has just a few counts. The chain carries TRBV5-1 and TRBJ1-4; maybe TRBD1 (5 bases). Trimming removed 5 bases at V and 3 bases at J, with 11 bases between. The CDR3 contains 14 residues. Germline assignment: CDR1 SGHRS and CDR2 YFSETQ. Written as DNA, the CDR3 is TGCGCCAGCAGTATCTGGGGGGCTAATGAAAAACTGTTTTTT. Translated: CASSIWGANEKLFF. Drawing the rest from reference TRBV5-1 and TRBJ1-4, the complete variable domain is KAGVTQTPRYLIKTRGQQVTLSCSPISGHRSVSWYQQTPGQGLQFLFEYFSETQRNKGNFPGRFSGRQFSNSRSEMNVSTLELGDSALYLCASSIWGANEKLFFGSGTQLSVL.

The genes are TRBV19 and TRBJ1-5; 8 bases align to TRBD1. V lost 7 bases, J lost 1 base, and 9 bases stayed unmatched. Germline CDR1 reads LNHDA; CDR2 reads SQIVND (reference sequence). This CDR3 spans 16 amino acids. CDR3 sequence reads: CASTTGQGQSNQPQHF. Written as DNA, the CDR3 is TGTGCCAGTACCACTGGACAGGGTCAAAGCAATCAGCCCCAGCATTTT.

The genes are TRBV27 and TRBJ1-3; TRBD1 might be the D (5 bases). The V and J ends lost 5 bases and 0 bases respectively, with 11 bases between them. CDR1 MNHEY and CDR2 SMNVEV come from the germline V gene (reference sequence). This CDR3 contains 15 residues. CDR3 DNA sequence: TGTGCCAGCAGTACCAGGGCGAGCTCTGGAAACACCATATATTTT. Translating gives CASSTRASSGNTIYF.

The J gene is TRBJ1-4, the V gene TRBV10-2, with D maybe TRBD1 (6 bases). Germline loops: CDR1 WSHSY, CDR2 SAAADI. Trimming cost V 5 bases and J 0 bases, with 10 bases left between them. The CDR3 extends over 15 amino acids. The CDR3 DNA is TGCGCCAGCAGTACAGGACAGTCAACTAATGAAAAACTGTTTTTT. Protein sequence: CASSTGQSTNEKLFF.

The chain has TRBV7-9 and TRBJ2-1, with TRBD2 matching 9 bases. The CDR3 covers 16 residues. With V trimmed by 2 bases and J by 8 bases, 10 bases remained unmatched. Germline CDR1 and CDR2: SEHNR and FQNEAQ (reference sequence). CDR3 DNA: TGTGCCAGCAGCTTAAGAAAAGCGGGAGGTTGGGATGAGCAGTTCTTC. Translation: CASSLRKAGGWDEQFF.

The chain employs TRBV5-1 and TRBJ2-6; the D is unclear. CDR3 length equals 16 residues. V was trimmed by 4 bases and J by 1 base, leaving 12 bases between them. Germline V gene lookup returns CDR1 SGHRS and CDR2 YFSETQ. CDR3 nucleotide sequence: TGCGCCAGCAGCCCGGGTGGAGTTTCTGGGGCCAACGTCCTGACTTTC. The encoded protein is CASSPGGVSGANVLTF.